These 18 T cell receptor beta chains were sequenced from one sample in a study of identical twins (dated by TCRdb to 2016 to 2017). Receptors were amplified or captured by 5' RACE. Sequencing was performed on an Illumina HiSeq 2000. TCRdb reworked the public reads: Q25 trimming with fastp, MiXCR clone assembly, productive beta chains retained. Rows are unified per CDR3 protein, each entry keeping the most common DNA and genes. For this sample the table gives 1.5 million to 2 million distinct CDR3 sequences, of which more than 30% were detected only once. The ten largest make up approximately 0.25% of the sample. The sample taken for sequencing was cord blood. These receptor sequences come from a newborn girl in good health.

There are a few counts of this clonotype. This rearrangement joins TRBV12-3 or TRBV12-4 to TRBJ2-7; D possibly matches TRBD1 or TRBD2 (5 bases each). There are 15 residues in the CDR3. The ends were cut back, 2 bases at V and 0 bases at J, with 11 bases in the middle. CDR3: CASSLMGTVSYEQYF. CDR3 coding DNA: TGTGCCAGCAGTTTAATGGGGACGGTCTCCTACGAGCAGTACTTC.

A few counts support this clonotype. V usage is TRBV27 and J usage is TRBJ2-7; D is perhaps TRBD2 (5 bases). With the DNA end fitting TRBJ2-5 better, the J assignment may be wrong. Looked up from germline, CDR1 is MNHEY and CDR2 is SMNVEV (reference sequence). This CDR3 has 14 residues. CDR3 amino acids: CASSSTYQRETQYF. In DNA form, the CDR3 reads TGTGCCAGCAGTTCCACCTACCAGCGGGAGACCCAGTACTTC.

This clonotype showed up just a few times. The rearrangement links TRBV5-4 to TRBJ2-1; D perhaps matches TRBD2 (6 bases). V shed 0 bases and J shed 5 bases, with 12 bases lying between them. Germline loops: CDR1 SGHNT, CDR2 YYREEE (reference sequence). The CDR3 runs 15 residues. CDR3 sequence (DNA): TGTGCCAGCAGCTTGGCCTTGCGGGAAGACAATGAGCAGTTCTTC. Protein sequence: CASSLALREDNEQFF. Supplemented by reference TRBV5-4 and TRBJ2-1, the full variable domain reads ETGVTQSPTHLIKTRGQQVTLRCSSQSGHNTVSWYQQALGQGPQFIFQYYREEENGRGNFPPRFSGLQFPNYSSELNVNALELDDSALYLCASSLALREDNEQFFGPGTRLTVL.

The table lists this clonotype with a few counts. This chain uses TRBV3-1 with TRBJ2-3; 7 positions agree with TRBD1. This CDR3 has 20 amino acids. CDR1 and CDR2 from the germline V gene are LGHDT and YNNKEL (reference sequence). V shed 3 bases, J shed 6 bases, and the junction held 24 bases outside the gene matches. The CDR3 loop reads CASSQRRDRGRLGVWDTQYF. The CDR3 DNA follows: TGTGCCAGCAGCCAGCGCCGGGACAGAGGGAGATTAGGGGTTTGGGATACGCAGTATTTT.

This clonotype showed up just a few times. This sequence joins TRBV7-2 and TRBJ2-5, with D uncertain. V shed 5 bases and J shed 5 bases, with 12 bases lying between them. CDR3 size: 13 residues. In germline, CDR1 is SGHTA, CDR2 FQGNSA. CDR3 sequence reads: CASSPQQVETQYF. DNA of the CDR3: TGTGCCAGCAGCCCTCAGCAGGTGGAGACCCAGTACTTC.

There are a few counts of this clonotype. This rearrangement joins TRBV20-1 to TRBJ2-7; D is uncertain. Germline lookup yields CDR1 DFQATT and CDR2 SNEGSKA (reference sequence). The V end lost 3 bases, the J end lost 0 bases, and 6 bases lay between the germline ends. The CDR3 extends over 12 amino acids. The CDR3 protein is CSASPASYEQYF. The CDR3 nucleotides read TGCAGTGCTAGTCCCGCCTCCTACGAGCAGTACTTC.

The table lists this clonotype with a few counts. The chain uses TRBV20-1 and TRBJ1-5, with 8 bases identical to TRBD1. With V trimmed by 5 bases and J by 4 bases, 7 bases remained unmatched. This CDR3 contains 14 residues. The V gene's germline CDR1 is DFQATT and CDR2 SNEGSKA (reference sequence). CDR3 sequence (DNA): TGCAGTGCTCAGGACAGGGCCACAAATCAGCCCCAGCATTTT. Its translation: CSAQDRATNQPQHF.

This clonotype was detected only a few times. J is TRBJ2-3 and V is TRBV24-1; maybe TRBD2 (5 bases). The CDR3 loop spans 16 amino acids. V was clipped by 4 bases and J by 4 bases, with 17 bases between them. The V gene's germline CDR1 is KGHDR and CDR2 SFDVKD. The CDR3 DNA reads TGTGCCACCAGTGACCCACCCGGACTGAGCTCAGATACGCAGTATTTT. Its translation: CATSDPPGLSSDTQYF.

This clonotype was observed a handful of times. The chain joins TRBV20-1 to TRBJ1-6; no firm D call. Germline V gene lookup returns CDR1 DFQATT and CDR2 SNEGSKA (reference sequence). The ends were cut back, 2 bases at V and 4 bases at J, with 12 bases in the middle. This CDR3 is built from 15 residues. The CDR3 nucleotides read TGCAGTGCTAGACCTTCGGGTCTTTATAATTCACCCCTCCACTTT. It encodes CSARPSGLYNSPLHF.

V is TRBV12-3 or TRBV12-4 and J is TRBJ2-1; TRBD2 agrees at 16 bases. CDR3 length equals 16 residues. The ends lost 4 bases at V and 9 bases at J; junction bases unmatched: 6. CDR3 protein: CASSSTGTSGRGEQFF. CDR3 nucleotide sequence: TGTGCCAGCAGTTCAACTGGGACTAGCGGGAGGGGTGAGCAGTTCTTC.

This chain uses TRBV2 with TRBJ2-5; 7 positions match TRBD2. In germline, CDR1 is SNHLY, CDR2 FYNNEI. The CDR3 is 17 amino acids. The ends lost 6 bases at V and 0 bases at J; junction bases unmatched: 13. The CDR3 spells CASRRRGTTPYQETQYF. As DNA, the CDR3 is TGTGCCAGCAGACGAAGAGGGACTACTCCGTACCAAGAGACCCAGTACTTC. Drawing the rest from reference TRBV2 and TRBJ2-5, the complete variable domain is EPEVTQTPSHQVTQMGQEVILRCVPISNHLYFYWYRQILGQKVEFLVSFYNNEISEKSEIFDDQFSVERPDGSNFTLKIRSTKLEDSAMYFCASRRRGTTPYQETQYFGPGTRLLVL.

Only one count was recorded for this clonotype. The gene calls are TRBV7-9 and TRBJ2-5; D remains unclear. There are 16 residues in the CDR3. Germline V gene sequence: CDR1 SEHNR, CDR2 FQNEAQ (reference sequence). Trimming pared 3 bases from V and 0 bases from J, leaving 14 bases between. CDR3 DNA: TGTGCCAGCAGCTTCCGCCAATCTTGGTACCAAGAGACCCAGTACTTC. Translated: CASSFRQSWYQETQYF.

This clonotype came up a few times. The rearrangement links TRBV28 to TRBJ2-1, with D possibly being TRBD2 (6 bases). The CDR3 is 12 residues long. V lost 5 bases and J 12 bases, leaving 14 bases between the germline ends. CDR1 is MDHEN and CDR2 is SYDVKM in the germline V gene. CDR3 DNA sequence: TGTGCCAGCAGTACGCCCGGGAGTTCGCAGTTCTTC. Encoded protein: CASSTPGSSQFF.

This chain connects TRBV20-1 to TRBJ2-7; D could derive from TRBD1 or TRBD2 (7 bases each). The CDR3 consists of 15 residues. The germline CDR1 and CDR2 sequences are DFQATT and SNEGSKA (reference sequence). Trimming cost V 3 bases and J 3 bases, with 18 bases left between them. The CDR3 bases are TGCAGTGCTAGCAGGCGACAGGGAGGGAACTACGAGCAGTACTTC. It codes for CSASRRQGGNYEQYF.

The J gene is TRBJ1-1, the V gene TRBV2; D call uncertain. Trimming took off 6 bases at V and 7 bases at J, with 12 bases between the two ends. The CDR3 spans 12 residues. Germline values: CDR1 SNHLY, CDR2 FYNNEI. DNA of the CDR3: TGTGCCAGCAGGGGGTTCAATCATGAAGCTTTCTTT. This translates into CASRGFNHEAFF.

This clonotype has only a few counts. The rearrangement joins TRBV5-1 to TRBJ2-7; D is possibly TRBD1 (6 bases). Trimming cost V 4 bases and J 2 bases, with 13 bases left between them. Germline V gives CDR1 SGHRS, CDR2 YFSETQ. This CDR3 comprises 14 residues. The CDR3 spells CASSLPTGAYEQYF. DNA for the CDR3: TGCGCCAGCAGCCTACCGACAGGAGCCTACGAGCAGTACTTC.

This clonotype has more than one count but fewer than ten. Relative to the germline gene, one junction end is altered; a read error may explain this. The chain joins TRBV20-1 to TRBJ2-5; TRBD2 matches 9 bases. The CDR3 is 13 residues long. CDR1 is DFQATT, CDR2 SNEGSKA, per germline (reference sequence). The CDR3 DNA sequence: TGCGGTGCTAGCGGGGCCCTCCAAGAGACCCAGTACTTC. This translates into CGASGALQETQYF.

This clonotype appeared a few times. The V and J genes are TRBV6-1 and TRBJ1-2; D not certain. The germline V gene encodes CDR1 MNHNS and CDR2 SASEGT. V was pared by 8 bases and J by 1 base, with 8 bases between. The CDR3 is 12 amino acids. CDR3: CASLSLNYGYTF. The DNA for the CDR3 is TGTGCCAGCCTTTCCCTTAACTATGGCTACACCTTC.